A selection of T cell receptor beta chains follows, all from one sample in a study of T cells after somatic rescue of genetic block. Measured with immunoSEQ multiplex PCR; TCRdb has only the in-frame clones, and not every one. The sample holds 67,000 or so clones; roughly 88% are singletons and the top ten take approximately 2.9%. Material for sequencing was peripheral blood mononuclear cells (PBMCs). The source is a man under 40. Both conserved end residues are part of each CDR3. The order of the fields is J gene, clone size, CDR3 length, D gene, V gene, CDR3 DNA, CDR3 protein. D genes are given only for firm matches. The listing skips clone size in some rows; elsewhere it reads once, few, many or a size class.

TRBJ2-2,-,14,TRBD1,TRBV10-3,TGTGCCACCCGACAGGGGGCGAGTAACGGGGAGCTGTTTTTT,CATRQGASNGELFF
TRBJ1-3,-,16,-,TRBV5-6,TGTGCCAGCAGCTTGGCCGGGGGGGCGCGTGGAAACACCATATATTTT,CASSLAGGARGNTIYF
TRBJ2-1,-,12,TRBD2,TRBV2,TGTGCCAGCAGCCCTGGACTAGCGGGAGATTTCTTC,CASSPGLAGDFF
TRBJ1-5,-,13,-,TRBV7-3,TGTGCCAGCAGCTCGGACCTGAATCAGCCCCAGCATTTT,CASSSDLNQPQHF
TRBJ1-1,-,13,-,TRBV5-4,TGTGCCAGCGAGGGGGTTTTTGGCACTGAAGCTTTCTTT,CASEGVFGTEAFF
TRBJ2-7,-,13,-,TRBV28,TGTGCCAGCGCCGGACGGTTTTCCTACGAGCAGTACTTC,CASAGRFSYEQYF
TRBJ2-5,-,14,-,TRBV6-7,TGTGCCAGCACCCCACGAGGGGACCAAGAGACCCAGTACTTC,CASTPRGDQETQYF
TRBJ2-1,-,15,TRBD1,TRBV4-1,TGCGCCAGCAGCCGAAGGACAGGGGCCGGAGATGAGCAGTTCTTC,CASSRRTGAGDEQFF
TRBJ1-1,-,14,TRBD1,TRBV19,TGTGCCAGCAACCTCGACAGGGTTAGTAGTGAAGCTTTCTTT,CASNLDRVSSEAFF
TRBJ2-3,-,15,TRBD1,TRBV28,TGTGCCAGCAGGGGGGACAGGGCCTCCACAGATACGCAGTATTTT,CASRGDRASTDTQYF
TRBJ1-1,-,13,-,TRBV6-6,TGTGCCAGCCACCCGACTCGTGGGACTGAAGCTTTCTTT,CASHPTRGTEAFF
TRBJ1-2,-,12,-,TRBV5-6,TGTGCCAGCAGCCCACGTGGTGGGGGCTACACCTTC,CASSPRGGGYTF
TRBJ2-6,-,14,-,TRBV10-3,TGTGCCATCAAAGAAGGGGTTGGGGCCAACGTCCTGACTTTC,CAIKEGVGANVLTF
TRBJ2-5,-,16,-,TRBV5-1,TGCGCCAGCAGCCTAAATTTCCGGACAGCACAAGAGACCCAGTACTTC,CASSLNFRTAQETQYF
TRBJ2-7,-,14,-,TRBV25-1,TGTGCCAGCAGTGAATATCGGACGGCCTACGAGCAGTACTTC,CASSEYRTAYEQYF
TRBJ1-4,-,13,TRBD1,TRBV18,TGTGCCTGCTCCCGGGACAGTAATGAAAAACTGTTTTTT,CACSRDSNEKLFF
TRBJ2-3,-,17,TRBD2,TRBV7-2,TGTGCCAGCAGCTTAGCGCCCAGCGGGAGATCTATAGATACGCAGTATTTT,CASSLAPSGRSIDTQYF
TRBJ2-1,-,11,-,TRBV7-9,TGTTCCTGGAGGAAGTCTAGTGAGCAGTTCTTC,CSWRKSSEQFF
TRBJ2-5,once,17,TRBD2,TRBV11-2,TGTGCCAGCAGCTTAGATATGGGTGGACTAGTACAAGAGACCCAGTACTTC,CASSLDMGGLVQETQYF
TRBJ2-1,once,15,TRBD2,TRBV11-2,TGTGCCAGCAGCTTAAGACTAGCGGGAGACAATGAGCAGTTCTTC,CASSLRLAGDNEQFF
TRBJ2-7,-,14,-,TRBV6-5,TGTGCCAGCAGTTACACGGGACTGCCCTACGAGCAGTACTTC,CASSYTGLPYEQYF
TRBJ2-7,-,13,-,TRBV7-2,TGTGCCAGCAGCTCGACGGGGTCCGGGGAGCAGTACTTC,CASSSTGSGEQYF
TRBJ2-2,once,14,-,TRBV2,TGTGCCAGCAGGGGTGGAGCTAACACCGGGGAGCTGTTTTTT,CASRGGANTGELFF
TRBJ2-7,-,15,-,TRBV27,TGTGCCAGCAGTTTATCAAACCCGAGCTCCTACGAGCAGTACTTC,CASSLSNPSSYEQYF
TRBJ1-2,few,17,-,TRBV16,TGTGCCAGCAGCCAGGTCCCGGGGGGGACTAGCAACTATGGCTACACCTTC,CASSQVPGGTSNYGYTF
TRBJ1-5,-,13,-,TRBV6-6,TGTGCCAGCAGTTACCCGGCACCCCAGCCCCAGCATTTT,CASSYPAPQPQHF
TRBJ1-5,-,13,-,TRBV7-2,TGTGCCAGCAGCTTAGGACCTAATCAGCCCCAGCATTTT,CASSLGPNQPQHF
TRBJ1-1,once,14,TRBD1,TRBV9,TGTGCCAGCACCCGAGGACAGGGGGCGTCTGAAGCTTTCTTT,CASTRGQGASEAFF
TRBJ1-2,once,15,-,TRBV6-5,TGTGCCAGCAGTTACTCGATTTCAGGGGCCTATGGCTACACCTTC,CASSYSISGAYGYTF